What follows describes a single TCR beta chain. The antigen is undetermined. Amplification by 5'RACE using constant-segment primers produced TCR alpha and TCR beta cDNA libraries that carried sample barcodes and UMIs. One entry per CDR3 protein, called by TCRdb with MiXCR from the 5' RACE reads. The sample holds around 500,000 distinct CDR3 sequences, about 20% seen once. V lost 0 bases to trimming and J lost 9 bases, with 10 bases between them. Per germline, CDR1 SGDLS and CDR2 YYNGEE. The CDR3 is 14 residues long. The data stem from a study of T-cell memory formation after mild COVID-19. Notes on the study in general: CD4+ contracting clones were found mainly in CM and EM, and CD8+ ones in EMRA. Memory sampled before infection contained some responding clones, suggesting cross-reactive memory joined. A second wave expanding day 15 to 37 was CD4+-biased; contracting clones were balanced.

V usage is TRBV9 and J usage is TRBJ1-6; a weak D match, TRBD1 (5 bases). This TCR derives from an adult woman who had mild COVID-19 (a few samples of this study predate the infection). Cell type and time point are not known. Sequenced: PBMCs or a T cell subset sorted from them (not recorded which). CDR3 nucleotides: TGTGCCAGCAGCGTAGCCCAGGGCAGTTCACCCCTCCACTTT. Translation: CASSVAQGSSPLHF.